Below are 30 T cell receptor beta chains sequenced from a single sample in a study of CD8 T cells in Susac syndrome. RNA was extracted with the RNeasy kit, and a quantity of roughly 0.5 to 1 ug was reverse transcribed using random hexamers. From the immunoSEQ multiplex PCR reads, TCRdb called clonotypes with MiXCR, one entry per CDR3 protein. This table holds hundreds of thousands of distinct CDR3 sequences, approximately 95% found once. The specimen was CD4+ T cells from PBMCs. The source is a human donor with multiple sclerosis.

This chain joins TRBV20-1 and TRBJ2-7; tentatively, D is TRBD2 (6 bases). The CDR3 consists of 11 residues. The germline gives CDR1 DFQATT, CDR2 SNEGSKA (reference sequence). CDR3 nucleotides: TGCAGCCCTCAGAAGAGCGGGGAGCAGTACGTC. It codes for CSPQKSGEQYV.

The V gene is TRBV29-1, the J gene TRBJ1-2; D not certain. The CDR3 runs 12 residues. CDR1 and CDR2 (germline): SQVTM, ANQGSEA. Trimming took off 7 bases at V and 3 bases at J, with 12 bases between the two ends. The CDR3 sequence: CSAGGKDYGYTF. CDR3 in DNA: TGCAGCGCCGGAGGAAAGGACTATGGCTACACCTTC. Drawing the rest from reference TRBV29-1 and TRBJ1-2, the complete variable domain is SAVISQKPSRDICQRGTSLTIQCQVDSQVTMMFWYRQQPGQSLTLIATANQGSEATYESGFVIDKFPISRPNLTFSTLTVSNMSPEDSSIYLCSAGGKDYGYTFGSGTRLTVV.

V is TRBV5-4 and J is TRBJ2-3, with D possibly matching TRBD2 (6 bases). Per germline, CDR1 SGHNT and CDR2 YYREEE (reference sequence). V lost 4 bases and J 4 bases, leaving 16 bases between the germline ends. CDR3 length: 15 amino acids. CDR3 coding DNA: TGTGCCAGCAGCGGGCGTGCCAGGGAGGCAGATACGCAGTATTTT. Protein product: CASSGRAREADTQYF. The full variable domain, with the rest looked up from reference TRBV5-4 and TRBJ2-3, is ETGVTQSPTHLIKTRGQQVTLRCSSQSGHNTVSWYQQALGQGPQFIFQYYREEENGRGNFPPRFSGLQFPNYSSELNVNALELDDSALYLCASSGRAREADTQYFGPGTRLTVL.

V usage is TRBV12-3 or TRBV12-4 and J usage is TRBJ1-1; D unresolved. With 7 bases removed from V and 5 bases from J, the gap between germline ends came to 14 bases. The CDR3 has 13 residues. The CDR3 is CASKVRSRTEAFF. The CDR3 coding sequence is TGTGCCAGCAAGGTGAGAAGCCGGACTGAAGCTTTCTTT.

This clonotype was detected once. This sequence joins TRBV4-2 and TRBJ2-5; D is unclear. Germline CDR1 LGHNA, CDR2 YNFKEQ. Trimming took 1 base from V and 4 from J, leaving 7 bases between them. There are 13 residues in the CDR3. The CDR3 DNA is TGTGCCAGCAGCCAAGTGCCACGAGAGACCCAGTACTTC. Translated, it gives CASSQVPRETQYF.

The CDR3 nucleotides read TGCGCCAGCAGCCAAGATGGGGACAACTATGGCTACACCTTC. It translates to CASSQDGDNYGYTF. This chain connects TRBV4-1 to TRBJ1-2; tentative D call: TRBD1 (5 bases). Germline V CDR1 and CDR2: MGHRA, YSYEKL. The CDR3 runs 14 residues. Trimming took off 0 bases at V and 2 bases at J, with 7 bases between the two ends.

This chain connects TRBV7-3 to TRBJ2-7; D is undetermined. This CDR3 comprises 14 residues. V was clipped by 0 bases and J by 0 bases, with 6 bases between them. The germline gives CDR1 SGHTA, CDR2 FQGTGA. CDR3 in amino acids: CASSLTPSSYEQYF. CDR3 coding DNA: TGTGCCAGCAGCTTAACTCCTAGCTCCTACGAGCAGTACTTC.

J is TRBJ2-2 and V is TRBV11-2; 8 bases match TRBD2. The germline gives CDR1 SGHAT, CDR2 FQNNGV. This CDR3 spans 22 amino acids. Trimming removed 0 bases from V and 2 bases from J; junction bases left unmatched: 20. The CDR3 here is CASSLDLGPLQRGFLNTGELFF. The CDR3, as DNA: TGTGCCAGCAGCTTAGATTTGGGGCCCCTCCAGCGGGGGTTCCTAAACACCGGGGAGCTGTTTTTT. Filled out from reference TRBV11-2 and TRBJ2-2, the complete variable domain reads EAGVAQSPRYKIIEKRQSVAFWCNPISGHATLYWYQQILGQGPKLLIQFQNNGVVDDSQLPKDRFSAERLKGVDSTLKIQPAKLEDSAVYLCASSLDLGPLQRGFLNTGELFFGEGSRLTVL.

The chain uses TRBV2 and TRBJ2-7; D not certain. The CDR3 covers 12 residues. Trimming took off 4 bases at V and 4 bases at J, with 8 bases between the two ends. Germline values: CDR1 SNHLY, CDR2 FYNNEI. CDR3 residues: CASSVAEYEQYF. The CDR3 coding sequence is TGTGCCAGCAGTGTAGCAGAGTACGAGCAGTACTTC.

This CDR3 reads CASSSTRDARYNSPLHF. CDR3 in DNA: TGTGCCAGCAGTTCAACACGGGACGCCAGATATAATTCACCCCTCCACTTT. The rearrangement joins TRBV12-3 or TRBV12-4 to TRBJ1-6, with TRBD1 as a possible D gene (5 bases). V gave up 4 bases and J gave up 4 bases, with 17 bases separating them. This CDR3 is built from 17 residues.

This chain uses TRBV11-2 with TRBJ2-7; TRBD1 matches 7 bases. In germline, CDR1 is SGHAT, CDR2 FQNNGV. The V and J ends lost 4 bases and 3 bases, in that order; junction bases with no gene match: 6. The CDR3 has 14 amino acids. CDR3 DNA sequence: TGTGCCAGCAGCTCCCGGACAGGCTTCTACGAGCAGTACTTC. Its protein product is CASSSRTGFYEQYF. Variable domain in full (rest from reference TRBV11-2 and TRBJ2-7): EAGVAQSPRYKIIEKRQSVAFWCNPISGHATLYWYQQILGQGPKLLIQFQNNGVVDDSQLPKDRFSAERLKGVDSTLKIQPAKLEDSAVYLCASSSRTGFYEQYFGPGTRLTVT.

The rearrangement uses TRBV11-1 and TRBJ2-1; TRBD2 matches at 7 bases. Germline-derived CDR1 and CDR2 are SGHAT and FQDESV (reference sequence). V lost 5 bases and J lost 8; bases outside the gene matches: 12. The CDR3 has 15 residues. This CDR3 reads CASSRGRDWRDEQFF. The CDR3 DNA sequence: TGTGCCAGCAGCCGAGGGAGGGACTGGCGGGATGAGCAGTTCTTC.

This rearrangement joins TRBV2 to TRBJ2-6; D perhaps matches TRBD2 (6 bases). In germline, CDR1 is SNHLY, CDR2 FYNNEI. CDR3 size: 20 residues. Trimming left V 2 bases short and J 1 base short, with 21 bases between. CDR3 in amino acids: CASSESGPGNYMSGANVLTF. Written as DNA, the CDR3 is TGTGCCAGCAGTGAAAGCGGGCCGGGAAACTATATGTCTGGGGCCAACGTCCTGACTTTC.

This chain uses TRBV20-1 with TRBJ1-1; 7 nucleotides align to TRBD1. The CDR3 has 16 residues. J gave up 0 bases and V 5 bases, and 12 bases lay outside the gene matches. In germline, CDR1 is DFQATT, CDR2 SNEGSKA (reference sequence). DNA of the CDR3: TGCAGTGCTCCGAGATTGGACAGGCCCATGAACACTGAAGCTTTCTTT. Residues: CSAPRLDRPMNTEAFF.

The J gene is TRBJ1-2, the V gene TRBV6-4, with D perhaps matching TRBD1 (5 bases). The CDR3 has 14 amino acids. V gave up 6 bases and J gave up 4 bases, with 15 bases separating them. Germline-derived CDR1 and CDR2 are MRHNA and SNTAGT. This CDR3 is CASRPGQGTYGYTF. CDR3 coding DNA: TGTGCCAGCAGGCCTGGGCAGGGCACCTATGGCTACACCTTC.

The chain uses TRBV29-1 and TRBJ1-2, with D hard to call. CDR1 is SQVTM, CDR2 ANQGSEA, per germline. Trimming took 2 bases from V and 3 from J, leaving 7 bases between them. The CDR3 runs 12 residues. The CDR3 region has the DNA TGCAGCGTTGAAACGACCTACTATGGCTACACCTTC. It specifies CSVETTYYGYTF.

The chain combines TRBV7-9 with TRBJ2-5, with D uncertain. The CDR3 runs 15 residues. V lost 4 bases and J 3 bases, leaving 15 bases between the germline ends. Germline assignment: CDR1 SEHNR and CDR2 FQNEAQ (reference sequence). CDR3 amino acids: CASSSQRLPKETQYF. The DNA of the CDR3 is TGTGCCAGCAGCTCACAACGACTCCCAAAAGAGACCCAGTACTTC.

This chain joins TRBV29-1 and TRBJ2-1; 9 bases agree with TRBD2. This CDR3 is 15 amino acids long. The V segment lost 4 bases and the J segment 9 bases; nucleotides outside the gene matches: 13. Germline CDR1 reads SQVTM; CDR2 reads ANQGSEA. CDR3 in amino acids: CSVVLAGALVGEQFF. The CDR3 bases are TGCAGCGTTGTGTTAGCGGGGGCGCTGGTCGGTGAGCAGTTCTTC.

The chain recombines TRBV4-1 with TRBJ2-1; no clear D gene. The CDR3 consists of 14 residues. Trimming left V 4 bases short and J 8 bases short, with 15 bases between. Germline CDR1 reads MGHRA; CDR2 reads YSYEKL. CDR3: CASSPLGPVHEQFF. The CDR3 nucleotides are TGCGCCAGCAGCCCCCTTGGACCTGTCCATGAGCAGTTCTTC.

V usage is TRBV29-1 and J usage is TRBJ1-2; possible D gene TRBD1, 5 bases. The CDR3 extends over 14 amino acids. CDR1 is SQVTM and CDR2 is ANQGSEA in the germline V gene. Trimming removed 4 bases from V and 4 bases from J, with 16 bases in between. This CDR3 is CSVVPGAGSYGYTF. DNA for the CDR3: TGCAGCGTTGTCCCTGGCGCAGGGAGCTATGGCTACACCTTC.

The V and J genes are TRBV12-3 or TRBV12-4 and TRBJ1-6; D gene uncertain. Trimming took off 10 bases at V and 7 bases at J, with 11 bases between the two ends. CDR3 length equals 12 residues. The CDR3 is CATGWRNSPLHF. CDR3 sequence (DNA): TGTGCCACCGGCTGGAGGAATTCACCCCTCCACTTT.

The chain is built from TRBV3-1 and TRBJ2-3; 7 bases are shared with TRBD2. The germline V gene encodes CDR1 LGHDT and CDR2 YNNKEL (reference sequence). The V gene end was trimmed by 4 bases and the J gene end by 4 bases; junction bases not matched to a gene: 8. This CDR3 is built from 15 residues. The CDR3 reads CASSPNPGRADTQYF. The CDR3 coding sequence is TGTGCCAGCAGCCCTAATCCAGGGAGGGCAGATACGCAGTATTTT.

The chain combines TRBV4-2 with TRBJ2-5, with 8 positions matching TRBD2. Germline loops: CDR1 LGHNA, CDR2 YNFKEQ. V gave up 4 bases and J gave up 5 bases; unmatched junction bases: 9. The CDR3 consists of 15 residues. This CDR3 reads CASSPRKTSEETQYF. Here the CDR3 DNA reads TGTGCCAGCAGCCCCCGAAAGACTAGCGAGGAGACCCAGTACTTC.

The rearrangement uses TRBV30 and TRBJ2-3, with 9 bases aligning to TRBD2. The CDR3 loop spans 17 amino acids. V dropped 0 bases and J dropped 2; count of bases not matched to a gene: 9. Germline V gene data show CDR1 as GTSNPN and CDR2 as SVGIG (reference sequence). This chain's CDR3 is CAWSVGGSGGLTDTQYF. CDR3 DNA: TGTGCCTGGAGTGTAGGCGGTAGCGGGGGCCTCACAGATACGCAGTATTTT.

The V call is TRBV30, the J call TRBJ1-6; weak D call: TRBD1 (5 bases). Trimming removed 1 base at V and 4 bases at J, with 5 bases between. Germline V gene lookup returns CDR1 GTSNPN and CDR2 SVGIG (reference sequence). This CDR3 has 13 residues. The CDR3 coding sequence is TGTGCCTGGAGTGAGGGGTATAATTCACCCCTCCACTTT. Amino acid sequence: CAWSEGYNSPLHF.

This clonotype occurred once. The rearrangement uses TRBV6-5 and TRBJ2-7; the D is unclear. Trimming removed 5 bases from V and 2 bases from J, with 10 bases in between. Germline CDR1 is MNHEY and CDR2 is SVGAGI. The length of the CDR3 is 13 residues. CDR3 DNA sequence: TGTGCCAGCAGTAGGCAGGCCACCTACGAGCAGTACTTC. It encodes CASSRQATYEQYF.

The chain couples TRBV3-1 to TRBJ1-1, with D possibly matching TRBD1 (6 bases). Trimming took off 0 bases at V and 6 bases at J, with 8 bases between the two ends. Germline V CDR1 and CDR2: LGHDT, YNNKEL (reference sequence). CDR3 length: 13 residues. CDR3 protein: CASSQEGGAEAFF. CDR3 DNA sequence: TGTGCCAGCAGCCAAGAGGGGGGCGCTGAAGCTTTCTTT.

V is TRBV3-1 and J is TRBJ2-2; D possibly matches TRBD1 or TRBD2 (5 bases each). Germline lookup yields CDR1 LGHDT and CDR2 YNNKEL (reference sequence). The CDR3 runs to 13 residues. V lost 5 bases and J lost 5, with 9 bases in between. The CDR3 reads CASSGTVTGELFF. CDR3 nucleotides: TGTGCCAGCAGCGGGACGGTTACCGGGGAGCTGTTTTTT.

The chain is built from TRBV30 and TRBJ1-4; weak D call: TRBD1 (5 bases). Germline-derived CDR1 and CDR2 are GTSNPN and SVGIG (reference sequence). V lost 3 bases to trimming and J lost 8 bases, with 13 bases between them. The CDR3 is 13 residues long. The CDR3 is CAWRLEEGEKLFF. As DNA, the CDR3 is TGTGCCTGGAGGTTGGAGGAGGGGGAAAAACTGTTTTTT. The full variable domain, completed using reference TRBV30 and TRBJ1-4, is SQTIHQWPATLVQPVGSPLSLECTVEGTSNPNLYWYRQAAGRGLQLLFYSVGIGQISSEVPQNLSASRPQDRQFILSSKKLLLSDSGFYLCAWRLEEGEKLFFGSGTQLSVL.

This sequence joins TRBV20-1 and TRBJ2-7; TRBD2 agrees at 11 bases. CDR1 and CDR2 from the germline V gene are DFQATT and SNEGSKA (reference sequence). With V trimmed by 6 bases and J by 4 bases, 17 bases remained unmatched. This CDR3 spans 17 amino acids. The CDR3 DNA reads TGCAGTGCCGTGTCGGGACTAGCGGCCACGAGAACTTACGAGCAGTACTTC. This sequence encodes CSAVSGLAATRTYEQYF.